Below, one T cell receptor (beta chain) is given with its context. Its antigen is not identified. Only in-frame clones appear in the TCRdb table, and some are missing; sequencing was by immunoSEQ multiplex PCR. The sample holds nearly 110,000 clones, under 95% seen once. The record originates from a study of T cell responses to AZD1222 COVID-19 vaccine. The CDR3 totals 10 residues. In germline, CDR1 is DFQATT, CDR2 SNEGSKA (reference sequence). Broader study findings: Baseline antibody screening turned up just a handful of seropositive AZD1222 recipients. The study found vaccine-associated CD4 TCRs spanning spike, dominant at 160-218 and 743-854.

This chain connects TRBV20-1 to TRBJ2-7, with TRBD1 matching over 7 bases. The sequences come from peripheral blood, collected on day 0 of AZD1222 vaccination. This sequence was found in an adult in good health. The CDR3 nucleotides read TGCAGCGCTGGGACAGCCGAGCAGTACTTC. Amino acid sequence: CSAGTAEQYF.